Given below is one TCR beta chain in context. All the donors were Caucasian adults who lived in Nashville, Tennessee. Subsets obtained from CD4+ cells comprised CD45RA+ naive and CD45RA-negative memory cells. The source of the sample is a study of shared clonotypes between healthy human individuals. The overall study: Donor composition was two women and three men, aged 18 to 49.

The germline CDR1 and CDR2 sequences are SGHVS and FQNEAQ. V was clipped by 0 bases and J by 9 bases; unmatched bases: 6. The CDR3 length is 14 residues. Sequenced by immunoSEQ multiplex PCR; TCRdb stores in-frame clones only, minus some. The sample has 2 million to 2.5 million clones, 92% seen once. Material: naive CD4+ T cells from PBMCs. Regarding subset: CD45RA+ positively selected. The chain links TRBV7-8 to TRBJ1-2; 8 nucleotides align to TRBD1. The source of this sequence is a man aged 18 to 29 in good health. Some clones in this sample may be carry-over from other donors' samples. CDR3 sequence: CASSLATTGGRYTF. CDR3 coding DNA: TGTGCCAGCAGCTTAGCGACCACAGGGGGTCGCTACACCTTC.